Shown below are 18 T cell receptor beta chains from a single sample sequenced in a study of CD8 T cells in ankylosing spondylitis (dated by TCRdb to 2016 to 2017). The method was 5' RACE. TCRdb lists the instrument as Illumina HiSeq 2500. Starting from the raw public reads, TCRdb applied fastp trimming at Q25, assembled clones with MiXCR and retained in-frame beta chains. Every CDR3 protein is listed once, alongside the most common genes and DNA of its rows. The sample contains 250,000 to 300,000 distinct CDR3 sequences, over 15% of them found a single time. The ten largest clones capture roughly 8% of the sample. The sequencing sample was made of blood, either unsorted or a sorted T cell fraction (not recorded which). The receptors originated from a male donor with ankylosing spondylitis or in good health (not recorded which).

CDR3 loop: CASRSGTPQRQPQHF. The DNA for the CDR3 is TGTGCCAGCAGGAGCGGGACACCTCAGCGTCAGCCCCAGCATTTT. The V gene is TRBV2, the J gene TRBJ1-5, with D possibly TRBD1 on 6 matching bases. Germline CDR1 reads SNHLY; CDR2 reads FYNNEI. The V gene lost 6 bases and the J gene lost 6 bases, with 18 bases spanning the gap. This CDR3 contains 15 residues.

V gene TRBV7-9 combines with J gene TRBJ2-5, with D tentatively TRBD1 (6 bases). Germline CDR1 and CDR2: SEHNR and FQNEAQ (reference sequence). V gave up 5 bases and J gave up 5 bases, with 18 bases separating them. The CDR3 runs to 15 residues. CDR3 DNA: TGTGCCAGCAGCCCGCGGCAGGGGATGCGGGAGACCCAGTACTTC. This sequence encodes CASSPRQGMRETQYF.

This clonotype was picked up a small number of times. V gene TRBV12-3 or TRBV12-4 combines with J gene TRBJ2-1, with 8 bases lining up with TRBD1. V shed 4 bases, J shed 7 bases, and the junction held 3 bases outside the gene matches. This CDR3 is built from 13 residues. The CDR3 sequence: CASSSRQGNEQFF. In nucleotides, the CDR3 is TGTGCCAGCAGTTCCAGACAGGGGAATGAGCAGTTCTTC.

The chain uses TRBV25-1 and TRBJ2-5, with a weak D call TRBD2 (5 bases). There are 12 residues in the CDR3. Germline V CDR1 and CDR2: MGHDK, SYGVNS. Between the trimmed V and J ends, which lost 5 bases and 3 bases, there was a span of 7 bases. The CDR3 DNA sequence: TGTGCCAGCAGTCCGGGAAAAGAGACCCAGTACTTC. Protein sequence: CASSPGKETQYF.

This clonotype came up a few times. The chain carries TRBV4-2 and TRBJ2-5; 7 positions match TRBD2. V was clipped by 1 base and J by 3 bases; unmatched bases: 14. The CDR3 spans 18 residues. The germline gives CDR1 LGHNA, CDR2 YNFKEQ. The chain's CDR3 is CASSQGSRISGREETQYF. The CDR3 DNA follows: TGTGCCAGCAGCCAAGGGAGCCGGATAAGTGGGAGGGAAGAGACCCAGTACTTC.

The rearrangement uses TRBV20-1 and TRBJ1-5, with D possibly matching TRBD1 (6 bases). In germline, CDR1 is DFQATT, CDR2 SNEGSKA (reference sequence). The CDR3 runs to 17 residues. The V end was cut by 1 base, the J end by 0 bases, with 16 bases between. CDR3 DNA sequence: TGCAGTGCTAGAGTTTCAGGCAGGGGAATTAGCAATCAGCCCCAGCATTTT. Amino acids: CSARVSGRGISNQPQHF.

V and J are TRBV29-1 and TRBJ2-2, with D possibly being TRBD1 (5 bases). In germline, CDR1 is SQVTM, CDR2 ANQGSEA. There are 13 residues in the CDR3. V gave up 7 bases and J gave up 0 bases, with 9 bases separating them. CDR3 sequence reads: CSAGNTNTGELFF. The CDR3 DNA reads as TGCAGCGCAGGGAACACGAACACCGGGGAGCTGTTTTTT.

The chain joins TRBV5-1 to TRBJ2-3; D is ambiguous. Germline CDR1 reads SGHRS; CDR2 reads YFSETQ. This CDR3 has 15 residues. Trimming shortened V by 4 bases and J by 0 bases, and 12 bases separated the two germline ends. The CDR3 protein is CASSPSRLSTDTQYF. As DNA, the CDR3 is TGCGCCAGCAGCCCATCCAGGCTGAGCACAGATACGCAGTATTTT. The full variable domain, with the rest looked up from reference TRBV5-1 and TRBJ2-3, is KAGVTQTPRYLIKTRGQQVTLSCSPISGHRSVSWYQQTPGQGLQFLFEYFSETQRNKGNFPGRFSGRQFSNSRSEMNVSTLELGDSALYLCASSPSRLSTDTQYFGPGTRLTVL.

V usage is TRBV5-1 and J usage is TRBJ2-3, with 8 bases that match TRBD1. The CDR3 has 16 amino acids. V was clipped by 0 bases and J by 6 bases; unmatched bases: 9. The germline V gene has CDR1 SGHRS and CDR2 YFSETQ. CDR3 bases: TGCGCCAGCAGCTTGGCGACAGGGGCGACTTCGGATACGCAGTATTTT. Its protein is CASSLATGATSDTQYF.

The V gene is TRBV20-1, the J gene TRBJ2-2; D gene unclear. Germline assignment: CDR1 DFQATT and CDR2 SNEGSKA (reference sequence). V was pared by 3 bases and J by 5 bases, with 7 bases between. The CDR3 spans 12 residues. The CDR3, as DNA: TGCAGTGCTAGGGGTGTAACCGGGGAGCTGTTTTTT. Translated, it gives CSARGVTGELFF.

This clonotype showed up many times. The rearrangement uses TRBV12-3 or TRBV12-4 and TRBJ1-1; tentative D call: TRBD1 (6 bases). Trimming cost V 7 bases and J 1 base, with 13 bases left between them. This CDR3 has 14 residues. CDR3 nucleotides: TGTGCCAGCAAGATCGGGACATCGAACACTGAAGCTTTCTTT. Its protein is CASKIGTSNTEAFF.

This clonotype was seen many times. V is TRBV5-1 and J is TRBJ2-3, with D perhaps being TRBD1 or TRBD2 (5 bases each). V gave up 5 bases and J gave up 0 bases, with 16 bases separating them. The CDR3 loop spans 16 amino acids. CDR1 is SGHRS and CDR2 is YFSETQ in the germline V gene. The CDR3, as DNA: TGCGCCAGCAGTCTTTTGCCGGGACGCAGCACAGATACGCAGTATTTT. Residues: CASSLLPGRSTDTQYF.

This clonotype was picked up many times. The chain recombines TRBV29-1 with TRBJ1-5; no reliable D call. The length of the CDR3 is 13 residues. Germline V gives CDR1 SQVTM, CDR2 ANQGSEA. The V end was cut by 4 bases, the J end by 2 bases, with 9 bases between. Here the CDR3 reads CSVGVGGNQPQHF. Here the CDR3 DNA reads TGCAGCGTTGGTGTTGGGGGCAATCAGCCCCAGCATTTT.

This clonotype appeared a few times. The DNA of the CDR3 is TGTGCCAGCAGCAGACCGGGGGGACAGGGGGGCCATGAGCAGTTCTTC. Its protein product is CASSRPGGQGGHEQFF. The rearrangement uses TRBV5-4 and TRBJ2-1; 11 bases match TRBD1. The CDR3 contains 16 residues. Germline V lookup: CDR1 SGHNT, CDR2 YYREEE (reference sequence). V lost 4 bases and J lost 8; bases outside the gene matches: 11.

At least ten counts were recorded for this clonotype. J is TRBJ2-1 and V is TRBV20-1; D remains ambiguous. V was clipped by 4 bases and J by 1 base, with 14 bases between them. Per germline, CDR1 DFQATT and CDR2 SNEGSKA (reference sequence). The CDR3 is 15 amino acids. CDR3 nucleotides: TGCAGTGCTACCGTAGGAGAAACTTCCTACAATGAGCAGTTCTTC. Translated: CSATVGETSYNEQFF.

This clonotype was seen more than once but under ten times. The chain combines TRBV12-3 or TRBV12-4 with TRBJ1-2; D remains unclear. This CDR3 contains 14 residues. Between the trimmed V and J ends, which lost 5 bases and 2 bases, there was a span of 12 bases. The CDR3 bases are TGTGCCAGCAGTCCAGCCGGGAACAACTATGGCTACACCTTC. Protein product: CASSPAGNNYGYTF.

This clonotype appeared a few times. This rearrangement joins TRBV3-1 to TRBJ1-4, with 7 positions matching TRBD1. Trimming cost V 4 bases and J 1 base; bases outside gene matches: 0. The CDR3 runs 14 residues. Germline V lookup: CDR1 LGHDT, CDR2 YNNKEL (reference sequence). CDR3 sequence reads: CASSRQGTNEKLFF. CDR3 DNA sequence: TGTGCCAGCAGCCGACAGGGAACTAATGAAAAACTGTTTTTT. Full variable domain (remainder filled in from reference TRBV3-1 and TRBJ1-4): DTAVSQTPKYLVTQMGNDKSIKCEQNLGHDTMYWYKQDSKKFLKIMFSYNNKELIINETVPNRFSPKSPDKAHLNLHINSLELGDSAVYFCASSRQGTNEKLFFGSGTQLSVL.

This clonotype was detected a few times. The V and J genes are TRBV3-1 and TRBJ1-5, with D unclear. The CDR3 loop spans 16 amino acids. Deletions cut 3 bases from V and 1 base from J, with 13 bases between. The germline V gene encodes CDR1 LGHDT and CDR2 YNNKEL (reference sequence). The CDR3 DNA reads TGTGCCAGCAGCCAGAGACCGATACAAAGCAATCAGCCCCAGCATTTT. This codes for CASSQRPIQSNQPQHF.